The entry that follows covers one T cell receptor (beta chain) sequence. This could be a read error, since a much larger clone is one nucleotide away. Combination of CD45RO+ cells with CCR7-negative CD45RA+ TemRA cells was used for CD8 memory. This record comes from a study of shared clonotypes between healthy human individuals. V dropped 4 bases and J dropped 2 bases, with 1 base sitting between them. This CDR3 has 11 amino acids. Germline V lookup: CDR1 SGHTA, CDR2 FQGNSA. Measured with immunoSEQ multiplex PCR; TCRdb has only the in-frame clones, and not every one. The sample shows roughly 700,000 clones, 90% of them seen only once.

This TCR was sampled from a man younger than 35 in good health. Some clones in this sample may be carry-over from other donors' samples. The chain couples TRBV7-2 to TRBJ2-3; D is ambiguous. Sequencing was carried out using memory CD8+ T cells from PBMCs. The subset was: CD45RO+ cells pooled with CCR7-negative TemRA cells. CDR3 in DNA: TGTGCCAGCAGCTCCACAGATACGCAGTATTTT. Protein: CASSSTDTQYF.